This TCR beta chain was profiled in a study of blood T cells in healthy people across ages. It was with a sample-barcoded 5' primer and a J-beta primer mix that a second PCR of roughly 6 to 12 cycles was run. From the 5' RACE reads, TCRdb called clonotypes with MiXCR, one entry per CDR3 protein. The table has around 990,000 distinct CDR3 sequences, under 40% seen once. The V end was cut by 0 bases, the J end by 6 bases, with 14 bases between. The germline CDR1 and CDR2 sequences are DFQATT and SNEGSKA (reference sequence). This CDR3 region has 15 residues. The clonotype originates from a man in his late teens or twenties in good health. What was sequenced was blood. The chain carries TRBV20-1 and TRBJ2-2; no definite D call. DNA of the CDR3: TGCAGTGCTAGAGATTATAGCCACGCTCCCGGGGAGCTGTTTTTT. Residues: CSARDYSHAPGELFF.